The subject of this entry is one T cell receptor beta chain. Authors' methods: Quantification of nucleated cells was approximated via reference gene primer amplification. The method was immunoSEQ multiplex PCR; TCRdb's version includes in-frame clones alone and lacks a portion of them. Clone size and the V and J calls come from that table; the DNA yielded D and trimming. The sample shows about 150,000 clones, roughly 87% of them seen only once. Per the germline V gene, CDR1 is SGHTA and CDR2 is FQGTGA. J gave up 2 bases and V 4 bases, and 3 bases lay outside the gene matches. The CDR3 sequence is 15 residues long. These data come from a study of blood T cell repertoires in COVID-19. Study details: COVID-19 samples collected from the United States, Italy and Spain covered acute and convalescent phases. PBMCs, B-cell-depleted T cells, or T cells were the source of the cDNA or gDNA that made up the material.

This receptor was taken from a woman aged 45-65 years with acute or convalescent COVID-19. Sequences were obtained from peripheral blood. This chain links TRBV7-3 with TRBJ2-3, with 10 bases fitting TRBD2. This CDR3 reads CASSYSGGYTDTQYF. In DNA form, the CDR3 reads TGTGCCAGCAGCTATAGCGGGGGGTACACAGATACGCAGTATTTT.